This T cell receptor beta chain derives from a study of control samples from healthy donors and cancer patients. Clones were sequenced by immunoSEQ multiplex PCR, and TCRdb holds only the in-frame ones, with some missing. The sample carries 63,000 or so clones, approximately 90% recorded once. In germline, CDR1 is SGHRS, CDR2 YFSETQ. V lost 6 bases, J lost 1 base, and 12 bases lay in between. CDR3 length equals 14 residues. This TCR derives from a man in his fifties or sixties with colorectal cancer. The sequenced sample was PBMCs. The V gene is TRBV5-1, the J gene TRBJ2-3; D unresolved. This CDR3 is CASNPQPGTDTQYF. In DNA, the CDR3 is TGCGCCAGCAACCCTCAACCGGGCACAGATACGCAGTATTTT.